Sequencing of this T cell receptor beta chain was carried out in a study of blood T cell repertoires in COVID-19. Study-wide background: Donors in the United States, Italy and Spain gave samples during acute or convalescent COVID-19. T cells, B-cell-depleted T cells, or PBMCs supplied cDNA or gDNA.

The V end lost 1 base, the J end lost 7 bases, and 20 bases lay between the germline ends. Germline V CDR1 and CDR2: KGHSH, LQKENI. The CDR3 is 17 residues long. Methods used by the authors: For nucleated cells, counts were estimated from reference gene primer amplification. The assay was immunoSEQ multiplex PCR, and TCRdb's table has in-frame clones only and misses some. Clone size and V and J calls were adopted from that table, with D and trimming inferred from the DNA. This sample has 100,000 to 120,000 clones, with 76% found just once. Input material: peripheral blood. The chain is built from TRBV18 and TRBJ2-1, with TRBD2 as a possible D gene (5 bases). The receptor comes from a woman of 80 years or more with acute or convalescent COVID-19. CDR3 residues: CASSPREFRDFGNEQFF. CDR3 coding DNA: TGTGCCAGCTCACCACGAGAGTTCCGGGATTTCGGGAATGAGCAGTTCTTC. The full variable domain, its missing parts supplied by reference TRBV18 and TRBJ2-1, is NAGVMQNPRHLVRRRGQEARLRCSPMKGHSHVYWYRQLPEEGLKFMVYLQKENIIDESGMPKERFSAEFPKEGPSILRIQQVVRGDSAAYFCASSPREFRDFGNEQFFGPGTRLTVL.